The present T cell receptor (beta chain) was sequenced within a study of blood T cell repertoires in COVID-19. Overall study context: From the United States, Italy and Spain came samples of acute and convalescent COVID-19.

Per the authors' pipeline: Amplified reference gene primers provided the basis for estimating nucleated cell counts. Sequenced by immunoSEQ multiplex PCR; TCRdb stores in-frame clones only, minus some. D and trimming were read from the DNA, whereas the V and J calls and clone size are those reported in that table. The profile shows approximately 260,000 clones, nearly 90% of them singletons. The sequenced sample was peripheral blood. This clonotype was sampled from a woman in her 40s who had recovered from COVID-19.

The CDR3 DNA is TGTGCCAGCAGCTTTGTCGGGTACACCGGGGAGCTGTTTTTT. Its translation: CASSFVGYTGELFF. The chain couples TRBV7-2 to TRBJ2-2; D remains unclear. In germline, CDR1 is SGHTA, CDR2 FQGNSA. V dropped 3 bases and J dropped 3 bases, with 8 bases sitting between them. The CDR3 has 14 residues.